One sample yielded the 10 T cell receptor beta chains listed below, sequenced in a study of cytomegalovirus exposure and HLA in healthy donors (dated by TCRdb to the late 2010s). Libraries were built with the immunoSEQ multiplex PCR assay. For the multiplex PCR, a mixture combining 60 forward primers for TCR Vbeta segments and 13 reverse primers for TCR Jbeta segments was used. Held by TCRdb, this immuneACCESS table contains in-frame sequences only and omits some clones. Under half of the omission traces to an unresolved V gene where checked; the cause of the rest is unknown. In this sample the table shows about 180,000 clones, 79% of which occur a single time. More than 0.55% of the sample comes from the top ten. Sequenced sample: PBMCs. Every receptor here comes from a woman in her 40s in good health and CMV-seronegative.

The rearrangement joins TRBV19 to TRBJ2-3; D remains unclear. V was shortened by 8 bases and J by 5 bases, with 5 bases between the two germline ends. The CDR3 runs 10 residues. The germline CDR1 and CDR2 sequences are LNHDA and SQIVND (reference sequence). The CDR3 loop is CASGRDTQYF. The CDR3, as DNA: TGTGCCAGTGGGCGAGATACGCAGTATTTT.

The V and J genes are TRBV14 and TRBJ2-3, with 12 bases lining up with TRBD2. Germline V gene lookup returns CDR1 SGHDN and CDR2 FVKESK. The V segment lost 3 bases and the J segment 0 bases; nucleotides outside the gene matches: 10. This CDR3 has 19 residues. The chain's CDR3 is CASSHPGTSGRTSTDTQYF. CDR3 nucleotides: TGTGCCAGCAGCCACCCCGGGACTAGCGGGCGTACTAGCACAGATACGCAGTATTTT.

The chain combines TRBV14 with TRBJ1-1; 7 positions match TRBD1. Trimming cost V 2 bases and J 1 base; bases outside gene matches: 4. Germline CDR1 SGHDN, CDR2 FVKESK. CDR3 size: 15 residues. CDR3 loop: CASSQRTGRNTEAFF. CDR3 sequence (DNA): TGTGCCAGCAGCCAACGGACAGGAAGGAACACTGAAGCTTTCTTT.

The V gene is TRBV7-2, the J gene TRBJ2-7; 12 bases line up with TRBD2. Germline CDR1 and CDR2: SGHTA and FQGNSA. The CDR3 consists of 16 residues. Germline trimming cut 3 bases from V and 3 bases from J; bases unmatched to any gene: 6. CDR3 coding DNA: TGTGCCAGCAGCTTGCCGGGACTAGCGGGCCGCTACGAGCAGTACTTC. It is translated as CASSLPGLAGRYEQYF. The entire variable domain, with the rest obtained from reference TRBV7-2 and TRBJ2-7, is as follows: GAGVSQSPSNKVTEKGKDVELRCDPISGHTALYWYRQSLGQGLEFLIYFQGNSAPDKSGLPSDRFSAERTGGSVSTLTIQRTQQEDSAVYLCASSLPGLAGRYEQYFGPGTRLTVT.

V gene TRBV19 combines with J gene TRBJ2-2; 7 bases map to TRBD1. The CDR3 consists of 14 residues. V gave up 10 bases and J gave up 1 base; unmatched junction bases: 6. The germline V gene encodes CDR1 LNHDA and CDR2 SQIVND (reference sequence). DNA of the CDR3: TGTGCCACCCAAACAGGGGTGAACACCGGGGAGCTGTTTTTT. Protein sequence: CATQTGVNTGELFF. Variable domain in full (rest from reference TRBV19 and TRBJ2-2): DGGITQSPKYLFRKEGQNVTLSCEQNLNHDAMYWYRQDPGQGLRLIYYSQIVNDFQKGDIAEGYSVSREKKESFPLTVTSAQKNPTAFYLCATQTGVNTGELFFGEGSRLTVL.

This clone was counted only a few times. The V call is TRBV4-3, the J call TRBJ1-4; TRBD1 might be the D (5 bases). This CDR3 has 16 amino acids. The V end lost 1 base, the J end lost 6 bases, and 15 bases lay between the germline ends. Germline assignment: CDR1 LGHNA and CDR2 YSLEER. The CDR3 spells CASSQAWTGGDEKLFF. In nucleotides, the CDR3 is TGCGCCAGCAGCCAAGCTTGGACGGGGGGGGATGAAAAACTGTTTTTT.

This clone was counted between two and nine times. The V and J genes are TRBV5-3 and TRBJ1-5, with D maybe TRBD1 (5 bases). TRBV5-3 is designated an ORF whose function remains uncertain. CDR3 length: 14 amino acids. The V gene lost 4 bases and the J gene lost 2 bases, with 10 bases spanning the gap. CDR3 bases: TGTGCCAGAAGCCCGGTGGGGCGCAATCAGCCCCAGCATTTT. Protein: CARSPVGRNQPQHF.

This clone came up a few times. This chain links TRBV6-1 with TRBJ1-2; D remains unclear. Germline-derived CDR1 and CDR2 are MNHNS and SASEGT. The germline V and J ends were trimmed by 6 bases and 6 bases, with 17 bases remaining between them. The CDR3 sequence is 14 residues long. CDR3 DNA sequence: TGTGCCAGCAGCCCCAGCCGGGGTACCCATGGCTACACCTTC. This gives the protein CASSPSRGTHGYTF.

This rearrangement joins TRBV5-1 to TRBJ2-7; 8 nucleotides line up with TRBD2. The CDR3 has 12 amino acids. The V gene end was trimmed by 3 bases and the J gene end by 5 bases; junction bases not matched to a gene: 1. Germline CDR1 is SGHRS and CDR2 is YFSETQ. The CDR3, as DNA: TGCGCCAGCAGCTCGGGGGGGAACGAGCAGTACTTC. It codes for CASSSGGNEQYF.

J is TRBJ2-7 and V is TRBV5-4; 7 nucleotides match TRBD1. The V segment lost 4 bases and the J segment 5 bases; nucleotides outside the gene matches: 12. Germline V gene data show CDR1 as SGHNT and CDR2 as YYREEE (reference sequence). The CDR3 spans 15 residues. In nucleotides, the CDR3 is TGTGCCAGCAGCCCGGCTGACAGGGAGTCCCACGAGCAGTACTTC. This codes for CASSPADRESHEQYF.